These T cell receptor beta chains were read from a single sample in a study of blood T cells in healthy people across ages. TCRdb reprocessed the 5' RACE reads with MiXCR, giving one entry per CDR3 protein. The sample lists 1 million or so distinct CDR3 sequences, 25% seen once, with less than 0.85% in the top ten. These same data were also listed under a study on T cells of mothers and their children.

The sequenced sample was blood. These TCRs come from a girl aged 2 to 10 in good health. Both conserved end residues are trimmed from each CDR3.

>TRBV29-1|TRBJ2-2
SVEDWDRVTGELF
>TRBV2|TRBJ1-2
ASTPSWDLGRGYT
>TRBV29-1|TRBJ2-1
SSWPGLYNEQF
>TRBV12-3/TRBV12-4|TRBJ2-5
ASSGTSDTRKY
>TRBV12-3/TRBV12-4|TRBJ2-7
ASSPGVTYEQY
>TRBV4-2|NA
ASSQAAGGIGEQF
>TRBV29-1|TRBJ2-5
SVPDYRETQY
>TRBV14|TRBJ1-1
ASSQDIWGNTEAF
>TRBV14|TRBJ2-5
ASSQGGLRDSEAQY
>TRBV19|TRBJ1-6
ASRIRGSSYNSPLH
>TRBV18|TRBJ2-1
ASSVGRGVHNEQF
>TRBV23-1|TRBJ1-1
ASSQPPQGRGEAF
>TRBV4-3|TRBJ1-2
ASSQVKSNYGYT
>TRBV5-1|TRBJ2-5
ASQGGQPLGQETQY
>TRBV20-1|TRBJ1-4
SARHPLLPEEKLF
>TRBV12-3/TRBV12-4|TRBJ1-1
ASSSGRGKGAF
>TRBV7-3|TRBJ1-6
ASSPNTGNSPLH
>TRBV6-5|TRBJ2-6
ASSYSSRGGTGANVLT
>TRBV2|TRBJ2-1
ASRAAWEGNEQF
>TRBV27|TRBJ2-7
ASSLIRGYEQY
>TRBV7-9|TRBJ2-6
ASSLGSGGANVLT
>TRBV24-1|TRBJ2-2
ATSGRKGTGELF
>TRBV11-2|NA
ASSLGEGLAGVWQETQY
>TRBV11-2|NA
ASSSRLASGGYEQY
>TRBV4-3|TRBJ2-1
ASSQDSRTNSPYNAQF
>TRBV27|TRBJ2-7
ASSLGGGFYGQY
>TRBV6-1|TRBJ2-5
ASSGGVITSGRMETQY
>TRBV6-1|TRBJ1-1
AGKGSGTEAF
>TRBV29-1|TRBJ2-5
SVAGQYQETQY
>TRBV12-3/TRBV12-4|TRBJ2-1
ASSSPGTGIDEQF
>TRBV7-9|TRBJ2-3
ASSLAAREVDTQY
>TRBV20-1|TRBJ2-3
SARGDSRRVSDTQY
>TRBV20-1|TRBJ2-1
SAVAGAPQF
>TRBV20-1|TRBJ2-5
SASAPVETQY
>TRBV9|TRBJ2-7
ASSVGPSSYEQY
>TRBV12-3/TRBV12-4|TRBJ2-3
ASSLKLAKDTQY
>TRBV20-1|TRBJ1-2
SAHDRTYGYT
>TRBV4-3|TRBJ1-2
ASSQETDYGYT
>TRBV10-3|NA
AISESGQGVGNEQF
>TRBV12-3/TRBV12-4|TRBJ2-1
ASSLRGDYNEQF
>TRBV7-8|TRBJ2-7
ASSRSGTASYEQS
>TRBV20-1|TRBJ2-5
SAAGAETQY
>TRBV21-1|TRBJ2-2
ASSKERSYYTGELF
>TRBV28|TRBJ2-7
TSSGDSYEQY
>TRBV9|TRBJ2-6
ASSLLPDRANVLT
>TRBV24-1|TRBJ2-2
ATSSKSAWLAGELF
>TRBV7-9|TRBJ2-2
ASSLAGVDYRIAGELF
>TRBV29-1|TRBJ1-1
SVGSLEGTEAF
>TRBV4-2|TRBJ1-4
ASSQEDVDGRMNEKLF
>TRBV3-1|TRBJ1-1
ASSPDTFQTEAF
>TRBV2|TRBJ1-1
ASSEQATVNTEAF
>TRBV29-1|TRBJ1-1
STRSGGTEAF
>TRBV29-1|TRBJ2-7
SVQTDGSYEQY
>TRBV29-1|TRBJ2-7
SVEGLAGTSYEQY
>TRBV9|TRBJ1-6
ASSVVGINSPLH